A few counts support the clone carrying this T cell receptor beta chain. The antigen is unknown. Trimming cost V 5 bases and J 5 bases, with 15 bases left between them. Germline V gives CDR1 SEHNR, CDR2 FQNEAQ (reference sequence). The CDR3 consists of 14 residues. The sort gate was single viable CD3+CD4+CD8-CD45RO+ cells for memory CD4+ T cells. The record originates from a study of memory CD4+ T cells and cytomegalovirus serostatus. Study in general: Of the healthy Belgian adults, several were CMV seropositive and 20 to 30 seronegative. General study points: The CMV-associated TCR signature appears largely within the CD4+ memory repertoire. Each of roughly 65 CMV-associated TCRbeta sequences occurred in one to five individuals.

In the original analysis: Out-of-frame sequences were removed, leaving 2,204,828 distinct TCRbeta sequences. Assay used: immunoSEQ multiplex PCR; TCRdb lists only in-frame clones, some missing. The DNA was the basis for D and trimming; V, J and clone size are from that table. The sample carries tens of thousands of clones, roughly 76% recorded once. This TCR was sampled from an adult in good health and CMV-seronegative. Sequenced input: memory CD4+ T cells from blood. The chain has TRBV7-9 and TRBJ2-5; a weak D match, TRBD2 (6 bases). Here the CDR3 DNA reads TGTGCCAGCAGCATTGCGGGGAGGCGGGAGACCCAGTACTTC. Protein sequence: CASSIAGRRETQYF.